This TCR beta chain is from a study of identifying expanded T cells in peripheral blood (dated by TCRdb to about 2019). Study-wide context: Technical replicates were generated by sequencing separate aliquots of the same genomic DNA pool, and four replicates were compared pairwise. What the research found in general, with its limitations: The beta-binomial model significantly reduced the number of clones called differentially abundant and the false-positive rate across all healthy-donor time intervals. For all healthy donors, the variance in clone template counts between approximately 2-week samples rose significantly as total template count increased. Between technical replicates the binomial model flagged around 1.2 differentially abundant clones, whereas over around two weeks the binomial model flagged about 16.4 and over approximately 4 weeks approximately 20. The authors expected that over much longer intervals, such as months to years, biological variance in healthy repertoires might increase even further.

V drops 6 bases and J drops 6 bases, leaving 18 bases in between. CDR1 and CDR2, per the germline V gene (reference sequence), are MNHNY and SVGAGI. The CDR3 covers 15 residues, taking in both the cysteine and the phenylalanine. The entry retains the CDR3 DNA only, 45 bases that are in frame from base 1. With regard to this clone: Its antigen remains undetermined. Per-nucleotide qualities are absent, and no much larger clonotype sits a single base away.

TCRbeta CDR3 regions were profiled by bias-controlled multiplex PCR amplification of genomic DNA with the immunoSEQ Assay. The authors' pipeline ran thus. To quantify the absolute abundance of each unique TCRbeta CDR3 region, the sequences were collapsed and filtered. Differential abundance was tested with a binomial (Fisher-equivalent) model and with a beta-binomial model adding time-dependent variance fitted from healthy donors. Clones with fewer than 5 combined templates were excluded, and clones with Benjamini-Hochberg FDR below 0.01 were called differentially abundant. Using the form v = (b*log(k)+a)^2, the beta-binomial variance was modeled as a function of the total template count across the two samples. TCRdb re-hosts the immuneACCESS table, in-frame sequences only. Its copies lack some clones; in the studies checked, an unresolved V gene accounts for under half of them, and the cause for the rest is not known. That table supplies the V and J calls and clone size; D and trimming were determined from the DNA. The sample records approximately 94,000 clones, roughly 88% of which are singletons. Together, the top ten hold 5.5% of the sample.

No immune events such as infections were documented for the healthy donors during the collection period. Healthy-donor blood repertoires served as a training cohort to calibrate time-dependent variance in a beta-binomial model of T-cell clone differential abundance. The training cohort was composed of some ten healthy donors, 3 female and 7 male. On average the donors were 43 years old, and their ages spanned about 29 to 65 years. Obtained from a commercial supplier, whole blood was collected from each healthy donor at three time points set 2 to 3 weeks apart. Genomic DNA was extracted from unsorted whole blood for immunosequencing.

The TCR was taken from a person aged 18 to 69 in good health. Sequenced input: blood. Recombination connected TRBV6-6 to TRBJ2-4; the D call is tentative, TRBD1 or TRBD2, as each matches 7 bases. The CDR3: CASRKLQGEGNIQYF. The nucleotide sequence is TGTGCCAGCAGGAAACTCCAGGGGGAGGGAAACATTCAGTACTTC.